This T cell receptor (beta chain) was obtained from a study of blood T cell repertoires in COVID-19. The wider study: There were acute and convalescent COVID-19 samples, and they came from the United States, Italy and Spain. PBMCs, B-cell-depleted T cells, or T cells were the source of the cDNA or gDNA that made up the material.

The germline CDR1 and CDR2 sequences are SNHLY and FYNNEI. The length of the CDR3 is 15 residues. Trimming took 3 bases from V and 10 from J, leaving 19 bases between them. Clones were read by immunoSEQ multiplex PCR, and TCRdb kept only the in-frame ones, dropping some. The sample records about 250,000 clones, 75% to 85% being singletons. The chain couples TRBV2 to TRBJ2-1; TRBD1 might be the D (5 bases). The clonotype was recovered from a human donor in a cohort sampled during active COVID-19. Source material: peripheral blood. The CDR3 bases are TGTGCCAGCAGTGATTCAAGGACACTTGTGGGGGAGCAGTTCTTC. As protein: CASSDSRTLVGEQFF.